This T cell receptor (beta chain) was identified in a study of CD8 T cells in ankylosing spondylitis. Notes on the study in general: Some of these motif variants have turned up before, in reports on reactive arthritis synovial fluid and blood.

TCRdb re-called the 5' RACE reads through MiXCR, storing one row per CDR3 protein. The repertoire holds roughly 250,000 distinct CDR3 sequences, roughly 8.6% seen once, with 6.8% in the top ten. The CDR3 has 15 amino acids. V lost 2 bases to trimming and J lost 4 bases, with 13 bases between them. CDR1 and CDR2 from the germline V gene are SGHTA and FQGNSA. This clonotype has a count of ten or more. The antigen remains unidentified. The sequencing sample was made of blood, either unsorted or a sorted T cell fraction (not recorded which). V usage is TRBV7-2 and J usage is TRBJ2-3; D unresolved. The receptor's source is a male donor with ankylosing spondylitis or in good health (not recorded which). In DNA, the CDR3 is TGTGCCAGCAGCTTAATGGGCGGTACGTCAGATACGCAGTATTTT. Its protein product is CASSLMGGTSDTQYF.